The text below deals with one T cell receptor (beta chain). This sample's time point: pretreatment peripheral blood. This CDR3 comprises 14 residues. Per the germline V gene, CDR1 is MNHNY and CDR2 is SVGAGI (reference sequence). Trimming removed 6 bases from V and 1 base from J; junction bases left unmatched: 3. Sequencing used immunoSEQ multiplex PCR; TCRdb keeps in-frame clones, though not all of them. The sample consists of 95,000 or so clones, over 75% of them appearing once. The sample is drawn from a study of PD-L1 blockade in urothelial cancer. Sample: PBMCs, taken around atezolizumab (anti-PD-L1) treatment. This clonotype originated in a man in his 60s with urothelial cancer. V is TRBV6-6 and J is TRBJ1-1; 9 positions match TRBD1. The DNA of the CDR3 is TGTGCCAGCAGGGGGACAGGGAGGAACACTGAAGCTTTCTTT. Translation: CASRGTGRNTEAFF.